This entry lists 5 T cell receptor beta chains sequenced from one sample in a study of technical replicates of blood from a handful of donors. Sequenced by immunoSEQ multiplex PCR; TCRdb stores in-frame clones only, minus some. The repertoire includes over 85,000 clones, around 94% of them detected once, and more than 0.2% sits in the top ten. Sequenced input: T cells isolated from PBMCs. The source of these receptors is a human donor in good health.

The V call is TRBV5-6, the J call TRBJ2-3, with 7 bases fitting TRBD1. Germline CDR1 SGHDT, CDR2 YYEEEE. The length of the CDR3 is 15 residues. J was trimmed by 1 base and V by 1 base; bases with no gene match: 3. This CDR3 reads CASSLSTGGTDTQYF. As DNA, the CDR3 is TGTGCCAGCAGCTTGTCAACAGGGGGCACAGATACGCAGTATTTT.

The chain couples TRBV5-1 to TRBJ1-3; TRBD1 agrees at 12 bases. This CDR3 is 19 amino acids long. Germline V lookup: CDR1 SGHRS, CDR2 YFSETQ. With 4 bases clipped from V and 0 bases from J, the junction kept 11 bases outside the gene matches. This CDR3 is CASSPRGQGASSSGNTIYF. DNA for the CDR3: TGCGCCAGCAGCCCGAGGGGACAGGGGGCTTCAAGCTCTGGAAACACCATATATTTT.

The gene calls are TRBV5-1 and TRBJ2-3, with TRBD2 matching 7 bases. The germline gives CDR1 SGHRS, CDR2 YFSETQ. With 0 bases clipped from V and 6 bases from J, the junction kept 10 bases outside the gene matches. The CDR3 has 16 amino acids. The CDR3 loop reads CASSLARTRGSDTQYF. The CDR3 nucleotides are TGCGCCAGCAGCTTGGCTCGGACTAGGGGTTCGGATACGCAGTATTTT.

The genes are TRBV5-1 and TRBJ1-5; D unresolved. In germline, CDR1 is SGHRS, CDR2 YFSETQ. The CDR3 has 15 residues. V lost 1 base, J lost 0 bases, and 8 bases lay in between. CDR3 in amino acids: CASSLQSGSNQPQHF. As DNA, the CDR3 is TGCGCCAGCAGCTTGCAGTCAGGTAGCAATCAGCCCCAGCATTTT.

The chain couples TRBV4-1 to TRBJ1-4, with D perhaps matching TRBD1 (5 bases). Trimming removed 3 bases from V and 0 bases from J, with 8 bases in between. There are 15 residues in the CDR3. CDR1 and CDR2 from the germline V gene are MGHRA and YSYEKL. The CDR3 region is CASSQETATNEKLFF. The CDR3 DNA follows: TGCGCCAGCAGCCAGGAGACAGCAACTAATGAAAAACTGTTTTTT.